This T cell receptor (beta chain) was captured by sequencing in a study of neoadjuvant anti-PD-1 for oral cavity cancer. About the research overall: Most patients had three to four biweekly doses of 3 mg/kg nivolumab before resection.

Findings of the study overall: Higher pretreatment blood Treg/Th17 ratios correlated with higher pretreatment blood and lower post-treatment tumor TCRbeta clonality.

PBMC libraries mostly used 400 to 550 ng of input genomic DNA, with six replicates per sample. The protocol was immunoSEQ multiplex PCR, while the TCRdb copy is restricted to in-frame clones and leaves out a portion. The sample shows under 20,000 clones, about 66% of them seen only once. Trimming left V 7 bases short and J 1 base short, with 10 bases between. Germline V lookup: CDR1 LNHDA, CDR2 SQIVND (reference sequence). The CDR3 has 13 residues. Patients had newly diagnosed, untreated stage II-IVA oral cavity squamous cell carcinoma. As concerns this clone: Its target is unknown.

The sequencing here drew on PBMCs, taken before nivolumab (anti-PD-1) treatment. This chain connects TRBV19 to TRBJ1-1, with D possibly matching TRBD1 (5 bases). The receptor comes from a person aged 40-85 years with oral cavity squamous cell carcinoma. The CDR3 here is CASIQGSNTEAFF. CDR3 sequence (DNA): TGTGCCAGTATCCAGGGATCGAACACTGAAGCTTTCTTT.